This T cell receptor beta chain is drawn from a study of T-cell reconstitution after alpha-beta-depleted transplantation in children. The CDR3 has 13 amino acids. V lost 9 bases, J lost 2 bases, and 3 bases stayed unmatched. CDR1 KGHDR and CDR2 SFDVKD come from the germline V gene. This clonotype has ten or more counts. This sample's TCRbeta library carried unique molecular identifier barcodes. TCRdb reprocessed the PCR reads via MiXCR and lists one record per CDR3 protein. The sample has some 200,000 distinct CDR3 sequences; 11% are singletons. This specimen was PBMCs, taken before TCRalphabeta/CD19-depleted stem cell transplant. This receptor was identified in a child under two years old with acute myeloid leukemia, due to receive a stem cell transplant. The chain carries TRBV24-1 and TRBJ2-5; 9 positions agree with TRBD1. The CDR3 reads CATSDRGQETQYF. The CDR3 coding sequence is TGTGCCACCTCGGACAGGGGACAAGAGACCCAGTACTTC.